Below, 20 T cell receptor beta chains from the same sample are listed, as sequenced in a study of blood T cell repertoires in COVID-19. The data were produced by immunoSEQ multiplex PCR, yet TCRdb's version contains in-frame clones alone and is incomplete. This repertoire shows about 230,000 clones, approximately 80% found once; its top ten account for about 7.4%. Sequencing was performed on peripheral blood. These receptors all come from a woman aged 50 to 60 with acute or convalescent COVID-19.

CDR3 nucleotide sequence: TGTGCCAGCAGCTCACTCCGGGGCTACAATGAGCAGTTCTTC. This translates into CASSSLRGYNEQFF. The rearrangement links TRBV7-9 to TRBJ2-1, with D perhaps TRBD2 (5 bases). The CDR3 runs 14 residues. The V end was cut by 4 bases, the J end by 3 bases, with 10 bases between. CDR1 and CDR2 from the germline V gene are SEHNR and FQNEAQ (reference sequence). The full variable domain, its missing parts supplied by reference TRBV7-9 and TRBJ2-1, is DTGVSQNPRHKITKRGQNVTFRCDPISEHNRLYWYRQTLGQGPEFLTYFQNEAQLEKSRLLSDRFSAERPKGSFSTLEIQRTEQGDSAMYLCASSSLRGYNEQFFGPGTRLTVL.

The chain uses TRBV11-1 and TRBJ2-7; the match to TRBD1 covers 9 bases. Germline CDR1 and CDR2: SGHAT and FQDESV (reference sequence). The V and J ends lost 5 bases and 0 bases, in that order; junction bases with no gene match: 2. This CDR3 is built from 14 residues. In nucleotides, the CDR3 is TGTGCCAGCAGCCGGGGACAGGGCTCCTACGAGCAGTACTTC. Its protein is CASSRGQGSYEQYF.

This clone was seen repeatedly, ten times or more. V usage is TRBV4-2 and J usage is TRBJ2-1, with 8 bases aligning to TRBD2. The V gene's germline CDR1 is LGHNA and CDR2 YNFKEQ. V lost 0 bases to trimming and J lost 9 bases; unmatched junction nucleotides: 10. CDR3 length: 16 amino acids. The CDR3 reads CASSQETGGPWSEQFF. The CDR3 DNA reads TGTGCCAGCAGCCAAGAAACGGGGGGGCCGTGGAGTGAGCAGTTCTTC.

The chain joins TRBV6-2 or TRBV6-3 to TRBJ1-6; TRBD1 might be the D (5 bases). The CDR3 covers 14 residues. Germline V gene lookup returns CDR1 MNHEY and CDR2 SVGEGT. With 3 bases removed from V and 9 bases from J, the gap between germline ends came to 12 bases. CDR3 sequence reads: CASSYQGSLSPLHF. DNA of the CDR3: TGTGCCAGCAGTTATCAGGGTAGTCTTTCACCCCTCCACTTT.

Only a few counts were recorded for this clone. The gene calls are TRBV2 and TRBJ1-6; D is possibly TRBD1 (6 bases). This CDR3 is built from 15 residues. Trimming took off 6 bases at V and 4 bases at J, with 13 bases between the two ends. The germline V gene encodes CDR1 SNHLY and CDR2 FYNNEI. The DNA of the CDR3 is TGTGCCAGCAGCACAGGGCCTGGTTATAATTCACCCCTCCACTTT. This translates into CASSTGPGYNSPLHF.

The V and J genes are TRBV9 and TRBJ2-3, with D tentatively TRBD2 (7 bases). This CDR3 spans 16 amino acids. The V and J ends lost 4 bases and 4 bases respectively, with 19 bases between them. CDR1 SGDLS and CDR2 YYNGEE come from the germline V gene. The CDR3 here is CASSPLSGKGADTQYF. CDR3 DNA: TGTGCCAGCAGCCCCCTAAGCGGGAAGGGGGCAGATACGCAGTATTTT.

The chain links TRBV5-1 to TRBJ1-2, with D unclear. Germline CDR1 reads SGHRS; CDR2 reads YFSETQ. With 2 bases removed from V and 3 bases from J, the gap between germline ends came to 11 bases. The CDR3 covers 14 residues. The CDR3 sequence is CASSLAGEDYGYTF. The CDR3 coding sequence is TGCGCCAGCAGCTTAGCGGGAGAGGACTATGGCTACACCTTC.

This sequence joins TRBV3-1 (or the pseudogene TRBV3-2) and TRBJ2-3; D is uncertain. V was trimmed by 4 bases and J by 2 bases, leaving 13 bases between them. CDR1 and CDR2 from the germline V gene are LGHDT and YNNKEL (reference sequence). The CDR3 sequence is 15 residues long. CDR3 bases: TGTGCCAGCAGCCGCCAGGATCGATCCACAGATACGCAGTATTTT. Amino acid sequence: CASSRQDRSTDTQYF.

The CDR3 reads CASSPRAGANVLTF. DNA for the CDR3: TGTGCCAGCAGCCCTAGAGCTGGGGCCAACGTCCTGACTTTC. The gene calls are TRBV7-2 and TRBJ2-6; D is ambiguous. CDR1 and CDR2 (germline): SGHTA, FQGNSA. Trimming took off 5 bases at V and 2 bases at J, with 7 bases between the two ends. The CDR3 runs 14 residues. Full variable domain (outside the CDR3, taken from reference TRBV7-2 and TRBJ2-6): GAGVSQSPSNKVTEKGKDVELRCDPISGHTALYWYRQSLGQGLEFLIYFQGNSAPDKSGLPSDRFSAERTGGSVSTLTIQRTQQEDSAVYLCASSPRAGANVLTFGAGSRLTVL.

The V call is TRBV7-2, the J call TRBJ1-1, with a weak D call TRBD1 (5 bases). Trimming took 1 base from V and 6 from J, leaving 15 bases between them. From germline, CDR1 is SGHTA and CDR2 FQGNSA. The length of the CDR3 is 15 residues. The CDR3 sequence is CASSLEAGGFAEAFF. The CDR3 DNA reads TGTGCCAGCAGCTTAGAGGCCGGGGGATTCGCTGAAGCTTTCTTT.

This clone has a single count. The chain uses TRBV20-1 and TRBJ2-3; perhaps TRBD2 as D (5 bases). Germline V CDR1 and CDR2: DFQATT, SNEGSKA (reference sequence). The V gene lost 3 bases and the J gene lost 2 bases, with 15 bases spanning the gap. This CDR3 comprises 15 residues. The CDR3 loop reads CSASSVQRSTDTQYF. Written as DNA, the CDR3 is TGCAGTGCTAGTAGCGTGCAGAGATCCACAGATACGCAGTATTTT.

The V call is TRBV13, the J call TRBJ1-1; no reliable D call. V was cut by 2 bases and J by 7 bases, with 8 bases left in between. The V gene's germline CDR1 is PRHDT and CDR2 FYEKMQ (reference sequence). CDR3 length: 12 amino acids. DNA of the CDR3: TGTGCCAGCAGCTTAAGCACTCTTGAAGCTTTCTTT. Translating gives CASSLSTLEAFF.

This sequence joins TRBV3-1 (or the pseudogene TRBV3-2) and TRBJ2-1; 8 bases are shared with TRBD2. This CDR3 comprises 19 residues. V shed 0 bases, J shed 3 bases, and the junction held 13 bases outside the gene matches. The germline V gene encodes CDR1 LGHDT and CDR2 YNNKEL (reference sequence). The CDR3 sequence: CASSQELPGTSYNYNEQFF. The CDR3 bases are TGTGCCAGCAGCCAAGAACTCCCCGGGACTAGTTACAACTACAATGAGCAGTTCTTC.

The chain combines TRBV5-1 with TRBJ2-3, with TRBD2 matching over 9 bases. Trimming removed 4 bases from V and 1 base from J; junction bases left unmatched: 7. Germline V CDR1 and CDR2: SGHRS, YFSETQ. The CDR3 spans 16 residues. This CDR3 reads CASSLGLAGGTDTQYF. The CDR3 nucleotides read TGCGCCAGCAGCCTAGGGTTAGCGGGAGGCACAGATACGCAGTATTTT.

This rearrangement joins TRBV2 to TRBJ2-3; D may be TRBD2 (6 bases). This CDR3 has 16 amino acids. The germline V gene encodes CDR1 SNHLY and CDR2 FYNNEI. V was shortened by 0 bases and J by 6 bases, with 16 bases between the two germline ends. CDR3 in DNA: TGTGCCAGCAGTGAAGCGACCGGGACTGGGAGGGATACGCAGTATTTT. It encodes CASSEATGTGRDTQYF.

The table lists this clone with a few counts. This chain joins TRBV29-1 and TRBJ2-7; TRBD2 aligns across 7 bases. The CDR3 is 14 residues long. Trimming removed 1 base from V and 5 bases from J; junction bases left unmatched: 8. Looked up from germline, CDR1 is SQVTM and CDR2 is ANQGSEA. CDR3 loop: CSVEVASGNNEQYF. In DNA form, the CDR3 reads TGCAGCGTTGAAGTGGCTAGCGGCAACAACGAGCAGTACTTC.

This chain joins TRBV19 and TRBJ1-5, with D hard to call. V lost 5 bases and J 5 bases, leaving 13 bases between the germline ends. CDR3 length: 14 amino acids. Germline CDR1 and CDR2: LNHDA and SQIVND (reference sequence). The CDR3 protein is CASSGRREDQPQHF. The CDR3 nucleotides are TGTGCCAGTAGTGGTCGCCGGGAGGATCAGCCCCAGCATTTT.

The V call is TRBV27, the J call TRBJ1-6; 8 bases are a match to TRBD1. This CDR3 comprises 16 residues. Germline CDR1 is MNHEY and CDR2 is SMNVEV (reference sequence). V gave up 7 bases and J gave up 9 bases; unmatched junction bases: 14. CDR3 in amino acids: CASTFPGGKVRSPLHF. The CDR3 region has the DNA TGTGCCAGCACGTTCCCAGGGGGCAAGGTTCGTTCACCCCTCCACTTT.

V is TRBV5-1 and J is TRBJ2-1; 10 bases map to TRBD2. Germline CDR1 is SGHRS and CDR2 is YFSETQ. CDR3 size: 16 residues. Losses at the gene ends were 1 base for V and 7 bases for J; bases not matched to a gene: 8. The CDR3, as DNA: TGCGCCAGCAGCTTGCGCCTAGCGGGAGCTGATAATGAGCAGTTCTTC. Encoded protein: CASSLRLAGADNEQFF. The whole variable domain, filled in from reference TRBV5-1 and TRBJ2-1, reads KAGVTQTPRYLIKTRGQQVTLSCSPISGHRSVSWYQQTPGQGLQFLFEYFSETQRNKGNFPGRFSGRQFSNSRSEMNVSTLELGDSALYLCASSLRLAGADNEQFFGPGTRLTVL.

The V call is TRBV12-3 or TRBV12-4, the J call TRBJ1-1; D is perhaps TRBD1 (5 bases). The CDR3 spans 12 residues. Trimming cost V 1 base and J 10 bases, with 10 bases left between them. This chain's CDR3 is CASSLVRVRAFF. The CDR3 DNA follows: TGTGCCAGCAGTTTAGTCAGGGTACGAGCTTTCTTT.